Listed below are T cell receptor beta chains from one sample, sequenced in a study of Graves' ophthalmopathy and Graves' hyperthyroidism. From the multiplex PCR reads, TCRdb called clonotypes with MiXCR, one entry per CDR3 protein. The top ten clones hold 9.1% of a sample with about 210,000 distinct CDR3 sequences, 25% to 30% of them seen once. The specimen sequenced was peripheral blood. Receptor source: a man aged 50-59 years with Graves' ophthalmopathy. Each CDR3 is given with its conserved first and last residue. D genes are given only for firm matches. The size of a clone is reported for some rows only, either as once, few or many, or as a class for expanded clones.

12,NA,TRBV12-3/TRBV12-4,many,TRBJ2-7,TGTGCCAGCAGTTTTCAGCACTACGAGCAGTACTTC,CASSFQHYEQYF
13,TRBD1,TRBV10-3,NA,TRBJ1-2,TGTGCCATAGGACAGGAGGGGAAAAAGGGCTACACCTTC,CAIGQEGKKGYTF
16,TRBD2,TRBV28,NA,TRBJ2-7,TGTGCCAGCAGTCCCCCGGGCGGGAGGTTCTTAGGGGAGCAGTACTTC,CASSPPGGRFLGEQYF
14,NA,TRBV11-3,NA,TRBJ1-1,TGTGCCAGCAGCTTAGAAGGTGGGGACACTGAAGCTTTCTTT,CASSLEGGDTEAFF
12,NA,TRBV12-3/TRBV12-4,many,TRBJ1-2,TGTGCCAGCAGAGGGCCAAACTATGGCTACACCTTC,CASRGPNYGYTF
14,TRBD2,TRBV27,many,TRBJ2-7,TGTGCCAGCAGTAATAGCGGGAGGGCGTACGAGCAGTACTTC,CASSNSGRAYEQYF
15,NA,TRBV11-2,many,TRBJ2-5,TGTGCCAGCAGCCCGACTTTGGGGGGTGTGGAGACCCAGTACTTC,CASSPTLGGVETQYF
12,NA,TRBV12-3/TRBV12-4,many,TRBJ1-6,TGTGCCAGCAGTTTATCGAGTTCACCCCTCCACTTT,CASSLSSSPLHF
14,NA,TRBV30,NA,TRBJ1-6,TGTGCCTGGAGTGTGGATCCCACGGGTTCACCCCTCCACTTT,CAWSVDPTGSPLHF
13,NA,TRBV4-3,many,TRBJ1-1,TGCGCCAGCAGCCAAGATTTTGCAGGGGAAGCTTTCTTT,CASSQDFAGEAFF
15,NA,TRBV10-1,few,TRBJ2-7,TGCGCCAGCAGTGAGAGCGACTCCGGAAGGTACCAGCAGTACTTC,CASSESDSGRYQQYF
14,NA,TRBV12-3/TRBV12-4,NA,TRBJ1-1,TGTGCCAGCAGCCCCGTTAGCGGGAACACTGAAGCTTTCTTT,CASSPVSGNTEAFF
15,NA,TRBV28,once,TRBJ2-7,TGTGCCAGCAGTTTATGGGGGCAGGTAGGAAACGAGCAGTACTTC,CASSLWGQVGNEQYF
16,TRBD2,TRBV6-1,many,TRBJ2-2,TGTGCCAGCAGTATGGGACTAGCGGCAAACACCGGGGAGCTGTTTTTT,CASSMGLAANTGELFF
14,NA,TRBV12-3/TRBV12-4,many,TRBJ1-2,TGTGCCAGCAGCACCGAAAAGGAAGCCTATGGCTACACCTTC,CASSTEKEAYGYTF
17,NA,TRBV10-3,NA,TRBJ2-5,TGTGCCATCAGTGAGTCTGGGGGCCCGGGGACACAAGAGACCCAGTACTTC,CAISESGGPGTQETQYF
19,NA,TRBV3-1,many,TRBJ1-3,TGTGCCAGCAGCCAAGATAGCGTATTTTGGCAGAGCTCTGGAAACACCATATATTTT,CASSQDSVFWQSSGNTIYF
14,NA,TRBV12-3/TRBV12-4,once,TRBJ2-7,TGTGCCAGCAGTCCCATGGAGAGCTCCTACGAGCAGTACTTC,CASSPMESSYEQYF
16,NA,TRBV6-1,NA,TRBJ1-6,TGTGCCAGCAGCCCAAGCCCCCAGGGAAGGAGTTCACCCCTCCACTTT,CASSPSPQGRSSPLHF
14,TRBD1,TRBV2,many,TRBJ1-2,TGTGCCAGCAGCCGCGACAGGGGGGACTATGGCTACACCTTC,CASSRDRGDYGYTF